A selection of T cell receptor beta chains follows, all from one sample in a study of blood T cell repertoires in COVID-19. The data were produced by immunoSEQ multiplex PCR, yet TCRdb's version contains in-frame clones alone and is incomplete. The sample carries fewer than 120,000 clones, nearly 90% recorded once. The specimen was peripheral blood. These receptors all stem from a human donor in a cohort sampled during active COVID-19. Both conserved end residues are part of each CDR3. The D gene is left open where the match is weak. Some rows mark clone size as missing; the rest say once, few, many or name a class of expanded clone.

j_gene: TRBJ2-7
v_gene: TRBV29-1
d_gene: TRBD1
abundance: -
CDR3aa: CSVRVPGGVYEQYF
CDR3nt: TGCAGCGTCAGAGTCCCAGGGGGCGTTTACGAGCAGTACTTC

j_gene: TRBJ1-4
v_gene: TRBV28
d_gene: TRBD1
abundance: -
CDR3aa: CACTPNTGGWRELFF
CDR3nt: TGTGCCTGCACGCCAAATACAGGGGGCTGGAGGGAACTGTTTTTT

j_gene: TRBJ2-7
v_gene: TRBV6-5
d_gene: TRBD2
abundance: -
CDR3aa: CASRDYPGGEQYF
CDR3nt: TGTGCCAGCAGGGATTACCCCGGGGGGGAGCAGTACTTC

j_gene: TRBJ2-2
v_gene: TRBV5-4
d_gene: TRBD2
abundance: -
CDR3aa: CASSLETSGTGELFF
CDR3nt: TGTGCCAGCAGCTTGGAGACTAGCGGGACCGGGGAGCTGTTTTTT

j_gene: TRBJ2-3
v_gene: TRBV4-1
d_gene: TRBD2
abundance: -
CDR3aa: CASSQEGSGTSTDTQYF
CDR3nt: TGCGCCAGCAGCCAAGAGGGTAGCGGGACTAGCACAGATACGCAGTATTTT

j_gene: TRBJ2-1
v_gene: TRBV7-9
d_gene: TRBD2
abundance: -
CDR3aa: CASSSEGLAGTEQFF
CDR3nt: TGTGCCAGCAGCTCGGAGGGACTAGCGGGGACAGAGCAGTTCTTC

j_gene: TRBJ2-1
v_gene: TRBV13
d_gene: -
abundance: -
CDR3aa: CASINRGLSSYNEQFF
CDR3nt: TGTGCCAGCATTAACCGGGGGTTAAGCTCCTACAATGAGCAGTTCTTC

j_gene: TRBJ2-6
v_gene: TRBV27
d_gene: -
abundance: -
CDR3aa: CASSPTDRLFSGANVLTF
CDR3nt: TGTGCCAGCAGTCCGACAGACAGGCTATTCTCTGGGGCCAACGTCCTGACTTTC

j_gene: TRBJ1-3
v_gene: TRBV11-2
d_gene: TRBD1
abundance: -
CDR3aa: CASSLPYTTGVTGNTIYF
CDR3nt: TGTGCCAGCAGCTTACCCTATACCACAGGGGTTACTGGAAACACCATATATTTT

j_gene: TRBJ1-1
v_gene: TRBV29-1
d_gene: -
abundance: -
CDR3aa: CSVGRTMNTEAFF
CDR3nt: TGCAGCGTAGGACGGACTATGAACACTGAAGCTTTCTTT

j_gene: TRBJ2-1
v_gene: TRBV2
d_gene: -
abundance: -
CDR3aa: CASTPMEARGFF
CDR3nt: TGTGCCAGCACCCCGATGGAGGCCCGGGGGTTCTTC

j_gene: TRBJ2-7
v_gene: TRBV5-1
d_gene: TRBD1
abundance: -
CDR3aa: CASSPTPGQAMSEQYF
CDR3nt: TGCGCCAGCAGTCCCACCCCCGGACAGGCGATGAGCGAGCAGTACTTC

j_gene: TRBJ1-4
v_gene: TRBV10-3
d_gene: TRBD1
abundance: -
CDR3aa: CAISETRGQVNEKLFF
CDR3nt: TGTGCCATCAGTGAAACCCGCGGACAGGTTAATGAAAAACTGTTTTTT

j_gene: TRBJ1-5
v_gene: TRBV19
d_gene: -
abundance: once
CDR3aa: CASSAPDSNQPQHF
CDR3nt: TGTGCCAGTAGTGCTCCGGACAGTAATCAGCCCCAGCATTTT

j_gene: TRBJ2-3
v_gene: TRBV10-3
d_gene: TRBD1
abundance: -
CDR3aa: CAIGGTDRGTDTQYF
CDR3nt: TGTGCCATCGGGGGGACGGACAGGGGGACAGATACGCAGTATTTT

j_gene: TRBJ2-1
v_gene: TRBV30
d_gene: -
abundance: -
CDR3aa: CAWRSPYNEQFF
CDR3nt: TGTGCCTGGAGGTCTCCCTACAATGAGCAGTTCTTC

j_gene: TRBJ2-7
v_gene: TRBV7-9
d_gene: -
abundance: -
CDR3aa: CASSLSTAGLSSYEQYF
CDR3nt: TGTGCCAGCAGCTTATCTACGGCGGGCCTAAGCTCCTACGAGCAGTACTTC

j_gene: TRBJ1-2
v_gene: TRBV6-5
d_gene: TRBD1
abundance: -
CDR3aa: CAIPDRDRSGYTF
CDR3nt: TGTGCCATCCCCGACAGGGATCGCTCAGGCTACACCTTC

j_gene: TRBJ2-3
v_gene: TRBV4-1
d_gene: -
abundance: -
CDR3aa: CASSQEGLPPDTQYF
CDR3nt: TGCGCCAGCAGCCAAGAAGGACTACCTCCGGATACGCAGTATTTT

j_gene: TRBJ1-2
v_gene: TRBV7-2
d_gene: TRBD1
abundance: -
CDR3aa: CASSPGTGGASGYTF
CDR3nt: TGTGCCAGCAGCCCCGGGACAGGGGGCGCGAGTGGCTACACCTTC

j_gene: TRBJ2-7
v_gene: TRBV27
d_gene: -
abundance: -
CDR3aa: CASSPPPGTLTYEQYF
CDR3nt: TGTGCCAGCAGCCCCCCACCCGGGACTTTAACCTACGAGCAGTACTTC

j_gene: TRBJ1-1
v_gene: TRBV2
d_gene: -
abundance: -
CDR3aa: CASSVEGGINTEAFF
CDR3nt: TGTGCCAGCAGTGTCGAAGGAGGGATAAACACTGAAGCTTTCTTT

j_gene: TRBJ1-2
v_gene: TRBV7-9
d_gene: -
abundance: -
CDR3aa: CASSLATSGYGYTF
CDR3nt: TGTGCCAGCAGCTTAGCGACGTCAGGCTATGGCTACACCTTC

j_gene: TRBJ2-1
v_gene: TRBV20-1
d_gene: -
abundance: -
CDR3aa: CSGQGGEQFF
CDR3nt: TGCAGTGGCCAGGGAGGTGAGCAGTTCTTC

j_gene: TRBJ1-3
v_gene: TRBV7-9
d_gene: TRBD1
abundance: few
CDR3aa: CASSFGQGRNTIYF
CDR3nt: TGTGCCAGCAGCTTTGGACAGGGCAGAAACACCATATATTTT

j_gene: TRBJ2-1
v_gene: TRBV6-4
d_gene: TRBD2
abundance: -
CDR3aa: CASSLASGGYNEQFF
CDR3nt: TGTGCCAGCAGCCTCGCTAGCGGGGGCTACAATGAGCAGTTCTTC

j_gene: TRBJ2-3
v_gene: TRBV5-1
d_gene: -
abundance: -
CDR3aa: CASSLDGRVTDTQYF
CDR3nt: TGCGCCAGCAGCTTGGATGGCAGGGTGACAGATACGCAGTATTTT

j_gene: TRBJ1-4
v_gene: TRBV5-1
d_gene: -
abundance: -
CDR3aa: CASSSGGSRVGKLFF
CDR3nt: TGCGCCAGCAGCTCCGGCGGGTCTAGGGTCGGAAAACTGTTTTTT

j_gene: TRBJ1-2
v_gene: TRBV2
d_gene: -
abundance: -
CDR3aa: CASREQAYGYTF
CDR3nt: TGTGCCAGCAGGGAACAGGCCTATGGCTACACCTTC

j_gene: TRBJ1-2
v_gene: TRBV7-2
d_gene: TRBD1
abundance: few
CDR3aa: CASSPRQGRASYGYTF
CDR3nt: TGTGCCAGCAGCCCCCGACAGGGGAGGGCATCCTATGGCTACACCTTC

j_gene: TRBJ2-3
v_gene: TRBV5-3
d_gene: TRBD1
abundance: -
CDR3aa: CARSPTDRGNTDTQYF
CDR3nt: TGTGCCAGAAGTCCGACCGACAGGGGAAACACAGATACGCAGTATTTT

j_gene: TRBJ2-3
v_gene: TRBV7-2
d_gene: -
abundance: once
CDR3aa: CASSLASLDTQYF
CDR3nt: TGTGCCAGCAGCTTAGCCAGTCTGGATACGCAGTATTTT

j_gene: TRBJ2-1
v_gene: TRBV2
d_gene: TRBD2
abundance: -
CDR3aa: CASSATSGRNNEQFF
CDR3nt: TGTGCCAGCAGCGCGACTAGCGGAAGGAACAATGAGCAGTTCTTC

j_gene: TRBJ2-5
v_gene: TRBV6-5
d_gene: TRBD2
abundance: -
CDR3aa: CASSPTSGEGKTQYF
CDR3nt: TGTGCCAGCAGTCCGACTAGCGGGGAGGGGAAGACCCAGTACTTC

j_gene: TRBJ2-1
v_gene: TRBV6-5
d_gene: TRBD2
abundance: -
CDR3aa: CASSYSGGGYNEQFF
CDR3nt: TGTGCCAGCAGTTACTCTGGCGGGGGGTACAATGAGCAGTTCTTC

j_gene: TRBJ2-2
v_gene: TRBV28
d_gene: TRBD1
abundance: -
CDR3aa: CASRSGQGNTGELFF
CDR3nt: TGTGCCAGCAGAAGCGGACAGGGGAACACCGGGGAGCTGTTTTTT

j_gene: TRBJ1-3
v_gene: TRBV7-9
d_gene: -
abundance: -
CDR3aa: CASSYTSSGNTIYF
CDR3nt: TGTGCCAGCAGCTACACTAGCTCTGGAAACACCATATATTTT

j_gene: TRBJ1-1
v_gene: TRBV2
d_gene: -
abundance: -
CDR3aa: CASSGGGTEAFF
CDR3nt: TGTGCCAGCAGTGGTGGGGGGACTGAAGCTTTCTTT

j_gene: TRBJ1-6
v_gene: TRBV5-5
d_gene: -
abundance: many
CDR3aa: CASSLVLNSPLHF
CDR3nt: TGTGCCAGCAGCTTGGTTTTAAATTCACCCCTCCACTTT

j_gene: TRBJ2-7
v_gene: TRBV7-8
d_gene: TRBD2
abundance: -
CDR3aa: CASSPRGGTYEQYF
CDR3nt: TGTGCCAGCAGCCCTCGGGGGGGAACCTACGAGCAGTACTTC

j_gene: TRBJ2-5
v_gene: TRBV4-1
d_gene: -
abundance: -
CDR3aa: CASSPGAARRETQYF
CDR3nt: TGCGCCAGCAGCCCCGGCGCTGCGCGGAGGGAGACCCAGTACTTC